This entry lists 8 T cell receptor beta chains sequenced from one sample in a study of radiation and T cells in renal cell carcinoma. Stated time point: baseline pretreatment blood. Specified treatment: 15 Gy SBRT to primary tumor, nephrectomy 4 weeks later. Assay: immunoSEQ multiplex PCR; the TCRdb copy retains only in-frame clones and omits some. This sample yields tens of thousands of clones, of which under 90% are seen a single time; roughly 6.8% belongs to the top ten. The sample in question was blood, obtained from a patient whose treatment included radiotherapy and nephrectomy. These receptor sequences come from a man between 60 and 75 years old with renal cell carcinoma.

This clone was seen only a few times. This chain uses TRBV4-2 with TRBJ2-3; tentatively, D is TRBD2 (6 bases). The CDR3 length is 13 residues. Germline CDR1 LGHNA, CDR2 YNFKEQ. Deletions cut 6 bases from V and 4 bases from J, with 11 bases between. CDR3 loop: CASRPGTSDTQYF. The CDR3 DNA reads TGTGCCAGCAGGCCCGGGACTTCAGATACGCAGTATTTT.

The chain carries TRBV10-2 and TRBJ2-7, with D uncertain. This CDR3 is 12 amino acids long. The germline V gene encodes CDR1 WSHSY and CDR2 SAAADI. V was shortened by 7 bases and J by 3 bases, with 10 bases between the two germline ends. The CDR3 DNA reads TGCGCCAGCACCCCGTGGGGCTACGAGCAGTACTTC. The encoded protein is CASTPWGYEQYF.

The CDR3 nucleotides read TGTGCCAGCAGCGGAGAGAACGTATACGAGCAGTACTTC. Translation: CASSGENVYEQYF. The chain is built from TRBV9 and TRBJ2-7; D is undetermined. The length of the CDR3 is 13 residues. In germline, CDR1 is SGDLS, CDR2 YYNGEE. With 3 bases removed from V and 4 bases from J, the gap between germline ends came to 11 bases.

V and J are TRBV14 and TRBJ2-5; D uncertain. The DNA end is a closer match to TRBJ2-7, so the J assignment may be wrong. This CDR3 comprises 15 residues. Germline V gene data show CDR1 as SGHDN and CDR2 as FVKESK. CDR3 in DNA: TGTGCCAGCAGCCGGGCCGCAGGAGTGGGTAGCGAGCAGTACTTC. It translates to CASSRAAGVGSEQYF.

This chain connects TRBV5-8 to TRBJ2-6, with 13 bases matching TRBD2. The CDR3 loop spans 18 amino acids. The germline CDR1 and CDR2 sequences are SGHTS and YDEGEE. V shed 4 bases and J 0 bases; nucleotides not matched to a gene: 4. The CDR3 coding sequence is TGTGCCAGCAGCCTCTGGACTAGCGGGAGCTCTGGGGCCAACGTCCTGACTTTC. It yields the protein CASSLWTSGSSGANVLTF.

The V call is TRBV6-6, the J call TRBJ1-1, with unresolved D. V was clipped by 0 bases and J by 5 bases, with 16 bases between them. Germline-derived CDR1 and CDR2 are MNHNY and SVGAGI (reference sequence). The CDR3 totals 16 residues. The CDR3 loop is CASSYSIRSGWTEAFF. The CDR3 bases are TGTGCCAGCAGTTACTCGATAAGAAGTGGATGGACTGAAGCTTTCTTT.

The chain is built from TRBV29-1 and TRBJ2-7; 8 nucleotides agree with TRBD1. V was pared by 2 bases and J by 2 bases, with 8 bases of the junction left unmatched. Per the germline V gene, CDR1 is SQVTM and CDR2 is ANQGSEA. This CDR3 has 15 residues. The CDR3 DNA reads as TGCAGCGTTGAATTACTCGGACAGGGAACCTACGAGCAGTACTTC. It is translated as CSVELLGQGTYEQYF.

This clone appeared many times. This chain connects TRBV29-1 to TRBJ2-1; D is unclear. CDR1 and CDR2 from the germline V gene are SQVTM and ANQGSEA. This CDR3 is built from 13 residues. Trimming took 0 bases from V and 5 from J, leaving 8 bases between them. The CDR3 DNA sequence: TGCAGCGTTGAAGACACTATTCACAATGAGCAGTTCTTC. Protein sequence: CSVEDTIHNEQFF.